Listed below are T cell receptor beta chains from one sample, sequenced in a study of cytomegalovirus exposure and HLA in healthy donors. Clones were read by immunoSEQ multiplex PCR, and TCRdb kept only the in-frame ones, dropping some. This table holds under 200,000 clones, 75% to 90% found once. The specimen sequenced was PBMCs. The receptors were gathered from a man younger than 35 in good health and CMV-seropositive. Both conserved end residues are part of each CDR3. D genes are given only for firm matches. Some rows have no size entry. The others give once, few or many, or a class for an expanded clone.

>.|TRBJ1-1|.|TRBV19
TGTGCCAGTAGTTCCAGGGTAGGCAACACTGAAGCTTTCTTT
CASSSRVGNTEAFF
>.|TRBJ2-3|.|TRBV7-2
TGTGCCAGCAGCTTAGACCGGGATACGCAGTATTTT
CASSLDRDTQYF
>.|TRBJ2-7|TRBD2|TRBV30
TGTGCCTGGAGTGGGGCGGGGGGGTCCTACGAGCAGTACTTC
CAWSGAGGSYEQYF
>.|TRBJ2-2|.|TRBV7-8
TGTGCCAGCAGCTCAAGACTATCCGCCGGGGAGCTGTTTTTT
CASSSRLSAGELFF
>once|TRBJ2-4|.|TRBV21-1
TGTGCCAGCAGCAATCTGGGGCGTTCGGCCAAAAACATCCAGTACTTC
CASSNLGRSAKNIQYF
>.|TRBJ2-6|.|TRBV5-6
TGTGCCAGCAGCTTGTCTGAAGAGTCCTCCGTCCTGACTTTC
CASSLSEESSVLTF
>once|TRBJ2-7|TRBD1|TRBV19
TGTGCCAGTAGTATAGGGGGGACAGGCTACGAGCAGTACTTC
CASSIGGTGYEQYF
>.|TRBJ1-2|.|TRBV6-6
TGTGCCAGCAGAAAATCGTTTAGTGACACCTTC
CASRKSFSDTF
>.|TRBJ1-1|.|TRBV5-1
TGCGCCAGCAGCGTCGGGAACACTGAAGCTTTCTTT
CASSVGNTEAFF
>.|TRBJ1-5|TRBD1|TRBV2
TGTGCCAGCAGTGAAGTTAGACAGGGGTATCAGCCCCAGCATTTT
CASSEVRQGYQPQHF
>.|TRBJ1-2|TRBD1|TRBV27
TGTGCCAGCAGTTCGGACGGGACAGGAATCTATGGCTACACCTTC
CASSSDGTGIYGYTF
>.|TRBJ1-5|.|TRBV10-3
TGTGCCATCAGTAAGAGTAGCAATCAGCCCCAGCATTTT
CAISKSSNQPQHF
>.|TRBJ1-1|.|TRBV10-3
TGTGCCATCAGTGAGTCTGGGACACCGAACACTGAAGCTTTCTTT
CAISESGTPNTEAFF
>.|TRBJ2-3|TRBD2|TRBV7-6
TGTGCCAGCAGCCAAAGACTAGCACGGTATGGCACAGATACGCAGTATTTT
CASSQRLARYGTDTQYF
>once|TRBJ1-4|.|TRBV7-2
TGTGCCAGCAGCTTATTCGGCGACTCTAATGAAAAACTGTTTTTT
CASSLFGDSNEKLFF
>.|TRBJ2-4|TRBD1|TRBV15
TGTGCCACCAGCAGAGCGGGACAGATAAACATTCAGTACTTC
CATSRAGQINIQYF
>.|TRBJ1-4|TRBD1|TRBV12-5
TGTGCTAGTGGTTCGGACCAAAGGGGGCCCAATGAAAAACTGTTTTTT
CASGSDQRGPNEKLFF
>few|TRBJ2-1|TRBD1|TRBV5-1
TGCGCCAGCAGCTGGGGGGGCCGGACAGGGGTCTACAATGAGCAGTTCTTC
CASSWGGRTGVYNEQFF
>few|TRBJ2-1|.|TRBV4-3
TGCGCCAGCAGCCAGAACCGAGGGCCTAGCGTCGATGAGCAGTTCTTC
CASSQNRGPSVDEQFF
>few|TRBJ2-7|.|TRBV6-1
TGTGCCAGCCCAATCGGGACAAGGGAGACCCACGAGCAGTACTTC
CASPIGTRETHEQYF
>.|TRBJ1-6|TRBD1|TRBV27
TGTGCCAGCAGTTTAGCGATACAGGGGGCAAAATCACCCCTCCACTTT
CASSLAIQGAKSPLHF
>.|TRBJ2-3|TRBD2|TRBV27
TGTGCCAGCAGTCTAGGACCTCGCGGGGGGGCCTTTGGTAGTACGCAGTATTTT
CASSLGPRGGAFGSTQYF
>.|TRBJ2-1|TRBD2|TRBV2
TGTGCCAGCAGTGAACAGCGGACTAGCGGGTCGAGCTCCTACAATGAGCAGTTCTTC
CASSEQRTSGSSSYNEQFF
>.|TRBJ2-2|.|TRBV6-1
TGTGCCAGCAGTTTATTGTACACCGGGGAGCTGTTTTTT
CASSLLYTGELFF
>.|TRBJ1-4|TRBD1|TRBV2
TGTGCCGGCCAGGACAGGGGCGGGGAAAAACTGTTTTTT
CAGQDRGGEKLFF
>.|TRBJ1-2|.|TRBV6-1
TGTGCCAGCAGGAGGACAGACTCTAACTATGGCTACACCTTC
CASRRTDSNYGYTF
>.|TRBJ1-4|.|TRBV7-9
TGTGCCAGCAGCTCTGGCACCGAGGGATTGACTAATGAAAAACTGTTTTTT
CASSSGTEGLTNEKLFF
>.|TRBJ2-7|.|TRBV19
TGTGCCAGTAGTGCGGGACTCCTCGACTACGAGCAGTACTTC
CASSAGLLDYEQYF
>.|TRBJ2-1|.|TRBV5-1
TGCGCCAGCAGCTTTTCGGCCCGCGGGGAAGGGGTCAATGAGCAGTTCTTC
CASSFSARGEGVNEQFF
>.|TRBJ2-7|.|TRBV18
TGTGCCAGCTCACCAGGTTTCGGTGACGAGCAGTACTTC
CASSPGFGDEQYF
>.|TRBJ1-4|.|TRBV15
TGTGCCACCAGCAGAGCGACAGGCCTCAATGAAAAACTGTTTTTT
CATSRATGLNEKLFF
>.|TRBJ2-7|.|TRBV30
TGTGCCTGGAGGAACAACAGGGCTTACTCCTACGAGCAGTACTTC
CAWRNNRAYSYEQYF
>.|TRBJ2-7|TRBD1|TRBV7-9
TGTGCCAGCAGCCCTAGACAGGGTGGAGACGAGCAGTACTTC
CASSPRQGGDEQYF
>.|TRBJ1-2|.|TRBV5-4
TGTGCCAGCAGCTTGGGTGGTGCAGGGGCTTTAGCGGGCGGCTACACCTTC
CASSLGGAGALAGGYTF
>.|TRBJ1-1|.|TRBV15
TGTGCCACCAGCGGGGGAGGGACACTGAACACTGAAGCTTTCTTT
CATSGGGTLNTEAFF
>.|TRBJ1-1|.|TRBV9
TGTGCCAGCAGCGCACTACAGGGTTACACTGAAGCTTTCTTT
CASSALQGYTEAFF
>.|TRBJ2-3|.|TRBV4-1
TGCGCCAGCAGCCAGGGCCCAGATACGCAGTATTTT
CASSQGPDTQYF
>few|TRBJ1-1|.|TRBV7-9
TGTGCCAGCAGCTTAGTGGCGGTGAACACTGAAGCTTTCTTT
CASSLVAVNTEAFF
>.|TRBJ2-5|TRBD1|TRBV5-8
TGTGCCAGCAGCCCGCGGACAGGGGATTTGGAGACCCAGTACTTC
CASSPRTGDLETQYF
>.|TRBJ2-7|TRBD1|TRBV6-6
TGTGCCAGCAGTTACTCGCTAGGGGGCTATGAGCAGTACTTC
CASSYSLGGYEQYF
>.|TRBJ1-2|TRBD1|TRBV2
TGTGCCCAAGAGCAGGGGGGATATGGCTACACCTTC
CAQEQGGYGYTF